This TCR beta chain was found in a study of blood T cell repertoires in COVID-19. The Seattle patients joined while their infection was active and were tracked longitudinally afterward. Original handling: Reference gene primer amplification gave nucleated cell count estimates. Sequenced by immunoSEQ multiplex PCR; TCRdb stores in-frame clones only, minus some. The V and J calls and clone size are taken from that table; D and trimming were inferred from the DNA. The table records 300,000 to 400,000 clones, roughly 90% of them present only once. The germline V gene encodes CDR1 GTSNPN and CDR2 SVGIG (reference sequence). The CDR3 totals 13 residues. V shed 1 base and J 6 bases; nucleotides not matched to a gene: 1.

The sequenced sample consisted of peripheral blood. The V gene is TRBV30, the J gene TRBJ1-5, with 9 positions matching TRBD1. The clonotype comes from a man between 25 and 39 years old with COVID-19, enrolled during active disease. The chain's CDR3 is CAWSADRGQPQHF. The CDR3 nucleotides read TGTGCCTGGAGTGCGGACAGGGGTCAGCCCCAGCATTTT.